A single sample gave rise to the 13 T cell receptor beta chains below, sequenced in a study of blood T cell repertoires in COVID-19. Sequencing was performed with immunoSEQ multiplex PCR; in TCRdb, only in-frame clones are kept and a portion is missing. The data contain some 120,000 clones, about 79% of them seen just once; the ten biggest clones take up about a sixth. Sequences were obtained from peripheral blood. The receptors originated from a woman in her forties or fifties with acute or convalescent COVID-19.

The chain links TRBV18 to TRBJ1-1, with 9 bases fitting TRBD1. From germline, CDR1 is KGHSH and CDR2 LQKENI. The CDR3 length is 14 residues. After removal of 5 bases from V and 4 bases from J, the junction contained 5 bases not matched to a gene. For the CDR3, the DNA is TGTGCCAGCTCAAAAGGACAGGGGACCACTGAAGCTTTCTTT. It specifies CASSKGQGTTEAFF.

J is TRBJ1-6 and V is TRBV12-5; D is unresolved. V lost 8 bases to trimming and J lost 2 bases, with 13 bases between them. From germline, CDR1 is LGHNT and CDR2 FRNRAP. The CDR3 has 15 residues. CDR3 protein: CASTREGTYNSPLHF. In DNA form, the CDR3 reads TGTGCTAGTACCCGGGAGGGAACCTATAATTCACCCCTCCACTTT.

The count of this clone is one. This sequence joins TRBV4-2 and TRBJ1-3, with D possibly TRBD1 on 6 matching bases. Trimming left V 3 bases short and J 2 bases short, with 14 bases between. The CDR3 consists of 16 residues. Germline V gene lookup returns CDR1 LGHNA and CDR2 YNFKEQ. The DNA for the CDR3 is TGTGCCAGCAGCCATGGAGGACAGATTACTGGAAACACCATATATTTT. It translates to CASSHGGQITGNTIYF.

The chain employs TRBV7-9 and TRBJ1-5; D may be TRBD1 (5 bases). The V and J ends lost 5 bases and 2 bases respectively, with 13 bases between them. Per the germline V gene, CDR1 is SEHNR and CDR2 is FQNEAQ (reference sequence). The CDR3 runs 15 residues. CDR3 residues: CASSPGMRGNQPQHF. The CDR3, as DNA: TGTGCCAGCAGCCCAGGGATGAGAGGCAATCAGCCCCAGCATTTT.

The chain employs TRBV29-1 and TRBJ1-1, with unresolved D. The CDR3 runs to 12 residues. Germline loops: CDR1 SQVTM, CDR2 ANQGSEA. V lost 3 bases and J 3 bases, leaving 8 bases between the germline ends. For the CDR3, the DNA is TGCAGCGTTGACCTCGGGGACACTGAAGCTTTCTTT. It encodes CSVDLGDTEAFF.

This sequence joins TRBV12-3 or TRBV12-4 and TRBJ2-3; maybe TRBD2 (6 bases). V gave up 7 bases and J gave up 2 bases, with 10 bases separating them. The CDR3 length is 13 residues. DNA for the CDR3: TGTGCCAGCACCGGGGGATTCACAGATACGCAGTATTTT. This gives the protein CASTGGFTDTQYF.

CDR3 region: CASSLAGGFPSTDTQYF. The CDR3 region has the DNA TGCGCCAGCAGCTTAGCGGGGGGCTTTCCTAGCACAGATACGCAGTATTTT. The V call is TRBV5-1, the J call TRBJ2-3, with 9 bases that match TRBD2. The junction had 7 bases not matched to a gene; V was cut back by 2 bases and J by 0 bases. Germline CDR1 SGHRS, CDR2 YFSETQ. The CDR3 is made up of 17 amino acids.

The rearrangement joins TRBV4-2 to TRBJ1-2; TRBD1 aligns across 8 bases. Germline V CDR1 and CDR2: LGHNA, YNFKEQ. The CDR3 has 14 residues. With 8 bases clipped from V and 3 bases from J, the junction kept 8 bases outside the gene matches. CDR3 sequence (DNA): TGTGCCAGCGGGCACTCGGGACAGGACTATGGCTACACCTTC. Translated: CASGHSGQDYGYTF.

The chain recombines TRBV2 with TRBJ1-1; 8 bases line up with TRBD1. The CDR3 contains 15 residues. The germline CDR1 and CDR2 sequences are SNHLY and FYNNEI. The V segment lost 4 bases and the J segment 1 base; nucleotides outside the gene matches: 5. CDR3 nucleotides: TGTGCCAGCAGTGTGGGGGACAGGCGGAACACTGAAGCTTTCTTT. The encoded protein is CASSVGDRRNTEAFF. Based on the CDR3 plus reference TRBV2 and TRBJ1-1, the full variable domain is EPEVTQTPSHQVTQMGQEVILRCVPISNHLYFYWYRQILGQKVEFLVSFYNNEISEKSEIFDDQFSVERPDGSNFTLKIRSTKLEDSAMYFCASSVGDRRNTEAFFGQGTRLTVV.

The rearrangement joins TRBV5-1 to TRBJ2-7, with TRBD1 matching over 12 bases. CDR1 is SGHRS, CDR2 YFSETQ, per germline. The trim removed 6 bases at V and 2 bases at J, leaving 6 bases unmatched. The CDR3 contains 15 residues. The chain's CDR3 is CASTRGTGGPYEQYF. CDR3 DNA: TGCGCCAGCACCCGGGGGACAGGGGGCCCCTACGAGCAGTACTTC.

The CDR3, as DNA: TGCAGCGTAAAGGGCCTACGGGGACAGGGCAGGGTGAACACTGAAGCTTTCTTT. This sequence encodes CSVKGLRGQGRVNTEAFF. V is TRBV29-1 and J is TRBJ1-1; 9 bases line up with TRBD1. CDR1 and CDR2 from the germline V gene are SQVTM and ANQGSEA. V was pared by 6 bases and J by 0 bases, with 17 bases of the junction left unmatched. The CDR3 contains 18 residues.

The chain carries TRBV7-6 and TRBJ2-1; the match to TRBD2 covers 8 bases. V shed 5 bases and J 4 bases; nucleotides not matched to a gene: 10. The germline gives CDR1 SGHVS, CDR2 FNYEAQ. The CDR3 length is 16 residues. The DNA of the CDR3 is TGTGCCAGCAGCAATTCGGGGGGGACTACTTACAATGAGCAGTTCTTC. This sequence encodes CASSNSGGTTYNEQFF.

The chain recombines TRBV5-1 with TRBJ1-2, with D possibly being TRBD1 (6 bases). V was shortened by 0 bases and J by 2 bases, with 14 bases between the two germline ends. The length of the CDR3 is 16 residues. Germline CDR1 and CDR2: SGHRS and YFSETQ. In DNA form, the CDR3 reads TGCGCCAGCAGCTTGGGCATGACAGGTGCCAACTATGGCTACACCTTC. Its translation: CASSLGMTGANYGYTF.